Below are 7 T cell receptor beta chains sequenced from a single sample in a study of shared clonotypes between healthy human individuals. Data came from immunoSEQ multiplex PCR; TCRdb stores just in-frame clones and leaves some out. The data contain some 2,500,000 clones, less than 95% of them singletons. Sequences were obtained from naive CD4+ T cells from PBMCs. The subset denotes: CD45RA+ positively selected. The receptors were gathered from a man aged 18 to 35 in good health. Some clones in this sample may be carry-over from other donors' samples.

The rearrangement links TRBV30 to TRBJ1-1; 7 bases are a match to TRBD1. The germline gives CDR1 GTSNPN, CDR2 SVGIG (reference sequence). Losses at the gene ends were 6 bases for V and 0 bases for J; bases not matched to a gene: 4. The CDR3 is made up of 13 amino acids. For the CDR3, the DNA is TGTGCCTGTGACAGGGCCCTGAACACTGAAGCTTTCTTT. This gives the protein CACDRALNTEAFF.

This chain connects TRBV5-4 to TRBJ2-2; D is undetermined. This CDR3 comprises 15 residues. Germline V gene data show CDR1 as SGHNT and CDR2 as YYREEE (reference sequence). The V end was cut by 7 bases, the J end by 0 bases, with 13 bases between. The CDR3 DNA sequence: TGTGCCAGCCTGCGGCGGCCTCCGAACACCGGGGAGCTGTTTTTT. Amino acid sequence: CASLRRPPNTGELFF. The full variable domain, its missing parts supplied by reference TRBV5-4 and TRBJ2-2, is ETGVTQSPTHLIKTRGQQVTLRCSSQSGHNTVSWYQQALGQGPQFIFQYYREEENGRGNFPPRFSGLQFPNYSSELNVNALELDDSALYLCASLRRPPNTGELFFGEGSRLTVL.

This clone appeared a single time. This chain joins TRBV14 and TRBJ2-5; TRBD1 matches at 11 bases. Germline V gives CDR1 SGHDN, CDR2 FVKESK. Germline trimming cut 0 bases from V and 4 bases from J; bases unmatched to any gene: 10. This CDR3 has 18 amino acids. CDR3 sequence (DNA): TGTGCCAGCAGCCAAGATTGGAGGACAGGGGGCTTCCGAGAGACCCAGTACTTC. Translating it yields CASSQDWRTGGFRETQYF. Full variable domain (outside the CDR3, taken from reference TRBV14 and TRBJ2-5): EAGVTQFPSHSVIEKGQTVTLRCDPISGHDNLYWYRRVMGKEIKFLLHFVKESKQDESGMPNNRFLAERTGGTYSTLKVQPAELEDSGVYFCASSQDWRTGGFRETQYFGPGTRLLVL.

The rearrangement joins TRBV7-8 to TRBJ1-1; perhaps TRBD1 as D (6 bases). The germline gives CDR1 SGHVS, CDR2 FQNEAQ. Trimming cost V 0 bases and J 7 bases, with 9 bases left between them. The length of the CDR3 is 13 residues. CDR3 amino acids: CASSLAATGEAFF. The DNA for the CDR3 is TGTGCCAGCAGCTTAGCGGCGACAGGTGAAGCTTTCTTT.

This clone was observed a few times. The chain is built from TRBV5-1 and TRBJ1-3; D gene unclear. Germline V gene sequence: CDR1 SGHRS, CDR2 YFSETQ. The CDR3 is 15 residues long. The V and J ends lost 4 bases and 11 bases respectively, with 22 bases between them. DNA for the CDR3: TGCGCCAGCAGCCTCCTCGGCCCCGCGCAGGCCTCCATATATTTT. Encoded protein: CASSLLGPAQASIYF. The full variable domain, with the rest looked up from reference TRBV5-1 and TRBJ1-3, is KAGVTQTPRYLIKTRGQQVTLSCSPISGHRSVSWYQQTPGQGLQFLFEYFSETQRNKGNFPGRFSGRQFSNSRSEMNVSTLELGDSALYLCASSLLGPAQASIYFGEGSWLTVV.

The V gene is TRBV4-3, the J gene TRBJ2-5, with D possibly TRBD2 on 6 matching bases. The CDR3 extends over 15 amino acids. From germline, CDR1 is LGHNA and CDR2 YSLEER. The V end was cut by 4 bases, the J end by 4 bases, with 16 bases between. CDR3 in DNA: TGCGCCAGCAGCCCGCGGGCGGGAACGTTAGAGACCCAGTACTTC. This sequence encodes CASSPRAGTLETQYF.

The V gene is TRBV7-2, the J gene TRBJ2-2; weak D call: TRBD2 (6 bases). CDR3 size: 17 residues. Looked up from germline, CDR1 is SGHTA and CDR2 is FQGNSA. Trimming left V 4 bases short and J 4 bases short, with 19 bases between. The CDR3 protein is CASSSWGVPPGTGELFF. CDR3 bases: TGTGCCAGCAGCTCTTGGGGGGTGCCGCCGGGCACCGGGGAGCTGTTTTTT.